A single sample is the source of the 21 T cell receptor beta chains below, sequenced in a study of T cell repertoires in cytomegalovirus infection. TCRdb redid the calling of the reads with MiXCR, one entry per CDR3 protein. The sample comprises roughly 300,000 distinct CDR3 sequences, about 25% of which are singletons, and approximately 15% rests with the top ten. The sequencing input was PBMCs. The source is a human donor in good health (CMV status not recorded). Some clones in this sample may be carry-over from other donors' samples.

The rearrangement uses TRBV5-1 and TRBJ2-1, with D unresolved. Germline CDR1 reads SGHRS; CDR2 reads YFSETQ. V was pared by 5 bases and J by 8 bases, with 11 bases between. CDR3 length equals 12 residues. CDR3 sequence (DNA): TGCGCCAGCAGTCCTAACTGGGATGAGCAGTTCTTC. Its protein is CASSPNWDEQFF.

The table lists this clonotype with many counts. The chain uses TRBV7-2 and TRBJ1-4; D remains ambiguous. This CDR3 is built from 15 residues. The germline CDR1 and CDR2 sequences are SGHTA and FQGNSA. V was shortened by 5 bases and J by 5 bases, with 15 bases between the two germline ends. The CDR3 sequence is CASSIGRGRNEKLFF. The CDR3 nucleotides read TGTGCCAGCAGCATTGGAAGAGGGAGAAATGAAAAACTGTTTTTT.

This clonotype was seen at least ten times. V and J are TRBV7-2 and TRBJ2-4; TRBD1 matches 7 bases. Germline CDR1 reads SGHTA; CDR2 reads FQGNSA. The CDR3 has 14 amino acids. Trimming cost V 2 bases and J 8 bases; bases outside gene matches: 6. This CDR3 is CASSLLGGGDIQYF. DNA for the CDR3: TGTGCCAGCAGCTTATTAGGGGGCGGAGACATTCAGTACTTC.

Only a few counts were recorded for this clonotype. The CDR3 nucleotides read TGCAGCGGACGGAGCGGTAACACTGAAGCTTTCTTT. It translates to CSGRSGNTEAFF. V and J are TRBV29-1 and TRBJ1-1; D is ambiguous. The CDR3 has 12 amino acids. V was cut by 7 bases and J by 2 bases, with 11 bases left in between. Germline values: CDR1 SQVTM, CDR2 ANQGSEA.

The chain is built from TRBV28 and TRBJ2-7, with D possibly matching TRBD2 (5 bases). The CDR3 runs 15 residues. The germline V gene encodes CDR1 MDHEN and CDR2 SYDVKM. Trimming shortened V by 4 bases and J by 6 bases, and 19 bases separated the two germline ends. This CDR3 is CASSYLIRDSGEQYF. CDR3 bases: TGTGCCAGCAGTTACCTTATCCGGGATTCGGGCGAGCAGTACTTC.

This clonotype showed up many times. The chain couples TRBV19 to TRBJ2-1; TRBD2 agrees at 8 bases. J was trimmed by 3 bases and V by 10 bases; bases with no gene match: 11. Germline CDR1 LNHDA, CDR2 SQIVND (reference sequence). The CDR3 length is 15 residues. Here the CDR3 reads CATEDGRANYNEQFF. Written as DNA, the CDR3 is TGTGCCACCGAGGACGGGAGGGCTAACTACAATGAGCAGTTCTTC. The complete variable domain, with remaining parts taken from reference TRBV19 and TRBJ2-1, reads DGGITQSPKYLFRKEGQNVTLSCEQNLNHDAMYWYRQDPGQGLRLIYYSQIVNDFQKGDIAEGYSVSREKKESFPLTVTSAQKNPTAFYLCATEDGRANYNEQFFGPGTRLTVL.

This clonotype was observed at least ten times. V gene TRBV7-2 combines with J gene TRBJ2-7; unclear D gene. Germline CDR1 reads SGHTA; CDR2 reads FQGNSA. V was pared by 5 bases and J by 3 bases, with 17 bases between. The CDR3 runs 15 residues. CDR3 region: CASSVSLGPLYEQYF. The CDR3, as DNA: TGTGCCAGCAGCGTGTCCCTCGGACCCCTCTACGAGCAGTACTTC.

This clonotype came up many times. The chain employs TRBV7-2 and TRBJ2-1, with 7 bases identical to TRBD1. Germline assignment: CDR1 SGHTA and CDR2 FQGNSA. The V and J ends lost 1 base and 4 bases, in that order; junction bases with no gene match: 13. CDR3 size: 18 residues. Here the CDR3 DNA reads TGTGCCAGCAGCTTAGTAAACAGGGGCCCCCAGTCGTACAATGAGCAGTTCTTC. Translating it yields CASSLVNRGPQSYNEQFF.

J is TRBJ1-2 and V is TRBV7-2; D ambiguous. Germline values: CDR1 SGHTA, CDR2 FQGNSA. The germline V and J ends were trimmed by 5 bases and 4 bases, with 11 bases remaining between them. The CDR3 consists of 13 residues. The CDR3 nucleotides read TGTGCCAGCAGCCCCTCGGAAGTCTATGGCTACACCTTC. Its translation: CASSPSEVYGYTF.

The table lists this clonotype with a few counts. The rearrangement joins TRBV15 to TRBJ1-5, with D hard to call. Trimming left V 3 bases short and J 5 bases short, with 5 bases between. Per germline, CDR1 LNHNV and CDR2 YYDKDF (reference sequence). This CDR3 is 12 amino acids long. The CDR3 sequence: CATSRRDQPQHF. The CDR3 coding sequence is TGTGCCACCAGCAGGCGAGATCAGCCCCAGCATTTT. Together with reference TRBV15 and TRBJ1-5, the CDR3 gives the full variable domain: DAMVIQNPRYQVTQFGKPVTLSCSQTLNHNVMYWYQQKSSQAPKLLFHYYDKDFNNEADTPDNFQSRRPNTSFCFLDIRSPGLGDTAMYLCATSRRDQPQHFGDGTRLSIL.

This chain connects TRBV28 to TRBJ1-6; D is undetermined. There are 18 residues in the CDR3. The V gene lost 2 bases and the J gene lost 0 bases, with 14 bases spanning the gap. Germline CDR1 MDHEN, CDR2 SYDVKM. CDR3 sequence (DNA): TGTGCCAGCAGTTTAGCAGTTCCGGAATTCTCCTATAATTCACCCCTCCACTTT. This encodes CASSLAVPEFSYNSPLHF.

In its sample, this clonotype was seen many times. The CDR3 nucleotides are TGTGCCAGCACCGGACAGACCTACGAGCAGTACTTC. Translated: CASTGQTYEQYF. The chain recombines TRBV28 with TRBJ2-7, with D perhaps TRBD1 (6 bases). Looked up from germline, CDR1 is MDHEN and CDR2 is SYDVKM. The CDR3 sequence is 12 residues long. Trimming pared 7 bases from V and 2 bases from J, leaving 9 bases between. Full variable domain (outside the CDR3, taken from reference TRBV28 and TRBJ2-7): DVKVTQSSRYLVKRTGEKVFLECVQDMDHENMFWYRQDPGLGLRLIYFSYDVKMKEKGDIPEGYSVSREKKERFSLILESASTNQTSMYLCASTGQTYEQYFGPGTRLTVT.

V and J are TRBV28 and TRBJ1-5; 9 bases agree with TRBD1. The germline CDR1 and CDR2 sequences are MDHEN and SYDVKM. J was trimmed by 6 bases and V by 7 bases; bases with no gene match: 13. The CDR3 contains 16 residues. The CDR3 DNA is TGTGCCAGCACCCGAAAGGGACAGGGTGTCTCTCAGCCCCAGCATTTT. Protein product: CASTRKGQGVSQPQHF.

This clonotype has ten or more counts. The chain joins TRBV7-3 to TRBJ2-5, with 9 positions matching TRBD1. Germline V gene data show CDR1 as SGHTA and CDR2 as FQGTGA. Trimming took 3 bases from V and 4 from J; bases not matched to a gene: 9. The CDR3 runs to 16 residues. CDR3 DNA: TGTGCCAGCAGCTTCACCACAGGGGGCTTCGGAGAGACCCAGTACTTC. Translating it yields CASSFTTGGFGETQYF.

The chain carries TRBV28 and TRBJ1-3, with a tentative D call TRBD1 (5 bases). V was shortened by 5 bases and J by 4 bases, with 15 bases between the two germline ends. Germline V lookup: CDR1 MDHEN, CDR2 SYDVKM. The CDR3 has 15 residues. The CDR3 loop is CASSTSEGKGNTIYF. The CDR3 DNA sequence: TGTGCCAGCAGTACGTCAGAGGGGAAAGGAAACACCATATATTTT. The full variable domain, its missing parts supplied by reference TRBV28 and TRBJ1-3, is DVKVTQSSRYLVKRTGEKVFLECVQDMDHENMFWYRQDPGLGLRLIYFSYDVKMKEKGDIPEGYSVSREKKERFSLILESASTNQTSMYLCASSTSEGKGNTIYFGEGSWLTVV.

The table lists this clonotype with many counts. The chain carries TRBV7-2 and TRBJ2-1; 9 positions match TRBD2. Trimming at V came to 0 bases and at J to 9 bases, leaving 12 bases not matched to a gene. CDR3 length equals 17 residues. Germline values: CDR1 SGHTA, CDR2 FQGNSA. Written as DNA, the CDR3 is TGTGCCAGCAGCTTAGCGAGGCGGGGGGGCTTGGGCGGTGAGCAGTTCTTC. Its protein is CASSLARRGGLGGEQFF.

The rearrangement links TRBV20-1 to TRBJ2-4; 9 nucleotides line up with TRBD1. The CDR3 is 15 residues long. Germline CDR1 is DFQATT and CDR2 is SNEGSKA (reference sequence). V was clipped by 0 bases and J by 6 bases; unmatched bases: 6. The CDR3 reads CSARDPQGAGNIQYF. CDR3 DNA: TGCAGTGCTAGAGACCCACAGGGGGCCGGAAACATTCAGTACTTC.

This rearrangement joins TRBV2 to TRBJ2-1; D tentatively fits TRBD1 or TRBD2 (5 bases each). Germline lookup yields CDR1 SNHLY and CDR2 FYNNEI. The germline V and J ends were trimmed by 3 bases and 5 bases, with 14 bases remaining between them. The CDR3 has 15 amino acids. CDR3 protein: CASSEIGASHNEQFF. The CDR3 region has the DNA TGTGCCAGCAGTGAGATCGGGGCAAGTCACAATGAGCAGTTCTTC.

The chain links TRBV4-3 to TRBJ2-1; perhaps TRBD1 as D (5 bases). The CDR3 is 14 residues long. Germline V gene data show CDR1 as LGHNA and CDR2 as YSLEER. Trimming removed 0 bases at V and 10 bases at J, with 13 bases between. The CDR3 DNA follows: TGCGCCAGCAGCCAAGATATGGGGCCGGAGGAGCAGTTCTTC. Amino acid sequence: CASSQDMGPEEQFF.

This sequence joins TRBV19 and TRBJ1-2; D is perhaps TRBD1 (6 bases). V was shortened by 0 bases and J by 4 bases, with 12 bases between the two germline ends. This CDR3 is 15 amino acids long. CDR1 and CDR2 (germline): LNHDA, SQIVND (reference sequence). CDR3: CASSIDGGLPYGYTF. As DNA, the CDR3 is TGTGCCAGTAGTATAGATGGGGGCCTTCCCTATGGCTACACCTTC.

The CDR3 nucleotides read TGTGCCAGCTCCAAGCGAAGCGGGGGGGTATACAATGAGCAGTTCTTC. The encoded protein is CASSKRSGGVYNEQFF. This chain connects TRBV5-5 to TRBJ2-1; TRBD2 matches 10 bases. CDR1 SGHKS and CDR2 YYEKEE come from the germline V gene (reference sequence). The ends lost 7 bases at V and 4 bases at J; junction bases unmatched: 11. The length of the CDR3 is 16 residues.